A selection of T cell receptor beta chains follows, all from one sample in a study of blood T cell repertoires in COVID-19. The method was immunoSEQ multiplex PCR; TCRdb's version includes in-frame clones alone and lacks a portion of them. The sample records hundreds of thousands of clones, less than 90% being singletons. Specimen: PBMCs or T cells enriched from blood (not recorded which). The receptors were sampled from a woman in her twenties or thirties who had recovered from COVID-19. Each CDR3 is given with its conserved first and last residue. The order of the fields is V gene, D gene, clone size, J gene, CDR3 DNA, CDR3 protein. D genes are given only for firm matches. The size of a clone is reported for some rows only, either as once, few or many, or as a class for expanded clones.

TRBV5-4	.	.	TRBJ2-7	TGTGCCAGCAGCTCACTCTCGGTAGCGGAGGACTACGAGCAGTACTTC	CASSSLSVAEDYEQYF
TRBV5-6	.	few	TRBJ2-7	TGTGCCAGCAGCTCGGGCCCAGGGGCCGGCTCCTACGAGCAGTACTTC	CASSSGPGAGSYEQYF
TRBV7-2	.	.	TRBJ2-1	TGTGCCAGCAGCTTAGCGCCGGGGAGCTCCTACAATGAGCAGTTCTTC	CASSLAPGSSYNEQFF
TRBV6-5	.	.	TRBJ1-1	TGTGCCAGCAGTTACGGGAGAGGCCTCACAAATGAAGCTTTCTTT	CASSYGRGLTNEAFF
TRBV28	.	.	TRBJ1-5	TGTGCCAGCAGTCCCCTGGCGGTTAGACAGCCCCAGCATTTT	CASSPLAVRQPQHF
TRBV29-1	TRBD2	.	TRBJ2-1	TGCAGCGTCGGGACTAGCGGACTCTACAATGAGCAGTTCTTC	CSVGTSGLYNEQFF
TRBV3-1/TRBV3-2	.	once	TRBJ1-2	TGTGCCAGCAGCTCAGCAGGGGACTATGGCTACACCTTC	CASSSAGDYGYTF
TRBV7-7	TRBD2	.	TRBJ2-1	TGTGCTAGCAGCCCTATAAACGGACTAGCGGGAGTATACAATGAGCAGTTCTTC	CASSPINGLAGVYNEQFF
TRBV11-2	TRBD1	few	TRBJ2-7	TGTGCCAGCAGCCACACCCCGGGACAGGGGGGCTACGAGCAGTACTTC	CASSHTPGQGGYEQYF
TRBV28	.	.	TRBJ2-4	TGTGCCAGCAGTAAGAGACGGGGGTCAATGGTAGTAAACATTCAGTACTTC	CASSKRRGSMVVNIQYF
TRBV19	.	.	TRBJ1-2	TGTGCCAGTAGTATGGCCTCCCTACGCGAGGACTACACCTTC	CASSMASLREDYTF
TRBV2	TRBD1	.	TRBJ2-7	TGTGCCAGCAGCCAACAGGGGTACGAGCAGTACTTC	CASSQQGYEQYF
TRBV5-1	.	.	TRBJ2-5	TGCGCCAGCAGCTCCGAGGGTACTAGTGGGGAGACCCAGTACTTC	CASSSEGTSGETQYF
TRBV5-4	TRBD1	.	TRBJ1-2	TGTGCCAGCAGCTGGACAGGGGGCTATGGCTACACCTTC	CASSWTGGYGYTF
TRBV4-1	.	.	TRBJ1-6	TGCGCCAGCAGCCAAGATCTCTCCGGGACCTATAATTCACCCCTCCACTTT	CASSQDLSGTYNSPLHF
TRBV25-1	.	.	TRBJ1-1	TGTGCCAGCACCCCCAGGGACATGAACACTGAAGCTTTCTTT	CASTPRDMNTEAFF
TRBV5-6	.	.	TRBJ2-7	TGTGCCAGCAGCTTGGGTCCGAGCGAGCAGTACTTC	CASSLGPSEQYF
TRBV5-8	TRBD2	.	TRBJ2-3	TGTGCCAGCAGCTTGGAGCGGACTAGCGGGGGCCTTAGCACAGATACGCAGTATTTT	CASSLERTSGGLSTDTQYF
TRBV3-1/TRBV3-2	TRBD1	.	TRBJ1-1	TGTGCCAGCAGCCGACAACAGGGGTGGGACACTGAAGCTTTCTTT	CASSRQQGWDTEAFF
TRBV27	.	.	TRBJ2-2	TGTGCCAGCAGTGGCAGGAACACCGGGGAGCTGTTTTTT	CASSGRNTGELFF
TRBV4-1	.	.	TRBJ1-1	TGCGCCAGCAGCCAGGCTTCAGATCGGGTTGAAGCTTTCTTT	CASSQASDRVEAFF
TRBV3-1/TRBV3-2	TRBD1	.	TRBJ1-1	TGTGCCAGCAGCCAAGCAGGGGGCGCGAGGGCTTTCTTT	CASSQAGGARAFF
TRBV2	TRBD1	.	TRBJ1-4	TGTGCCAGCAGAATCAACCGGGACAGGGGGCTCGCGACTAATGAAAAACTGTTTTTT	CASRINRDRGLATNEKLFF
TRBV12-3/TRBV12-4	.	once	TRBJ2-1	TGTGCCAGCAGTTTCCAGGCCTACAATGAGCAGTTCTTC	CASSFQAYNEQFF
TRBV13	.	.	TRBJ1-1	TGTGCCAGCAGCCAGGGACATTTGAACACTGAAGCTTTCTTT	CASSQGHLNTEAFF
TRBV2	.	few	TRBJ2-5	TGTGCCAGCAGTGAAGGCAGGGCCTTCCAGTACTTC	CASSEGRAFQYF
TRBV29-1	.	.	TRBJ2-1	TGCAGCGTCGCTGGAGGAAGCGTACGACAACCCCGGACTAATGAGCAGTTCTTC	CSVAGGSVRQPRTNEQFF
TRBV21-1	.	.	TRBJ2-7	TGTGCCAGCAGCAAAGCAGAAGACGGGAGGTACGAGCAGTACTTC	CASSKAEDGRYEQYF
TRBV7-2	TRBD1	.	TRBJ1-5	TGTGCCAGCAGCTTAGGCAGGGGGAGCAATCAGCCCCAGCATTTT	CASSLGRGSNQPQHF
TRBV19	.	.	TRBJ2-7	TGTGCCAGTTCATTAGACATTTCCTACGAGCAGTACTTC	CASSLDISYEQYF
TRBV6-1	TRBD2	.	TRBJ2-1	TGTGCCAGCAGTGGGGGACTAGCGGGGCTCACCTACAATGAGCAGTTCTTC	CASSGGLAGLTYNEQFF
TRBV6-5	TRBD1	.	TRBJ1-2	TGTGCCAGCAGTTACCTTGACAGGGATGATCAGGGCTACACCTTC	CASSYLDRDDQGYTF
TRBV2	TRBD1	.	TRBJ1-2	TGTGCCAGCAGGGGGACAGGGGATGGCTACACCTTC	CASRGTGDGYTF
TRBV5-5	.	.	TRBJ2-7	TGTGCCAGCAAAGAGGGATTGGACTACGAGCAGTACTTC	CASKEGLDYEQYF
TRBV24-1	TRBD1	.	TRBJ2-1	TGTGCCACCAGTAAGGGACAGTACAATGAGCAGTTCTTC	CATSKGQYNEQFF
TRBV7-9	.	.	TRBJ1-2	TGTGCCAGCAGCTTACAGGAATTCTATGGCTACACCTTC	CASSLQEFYGYTF
TRBV29-1	.	.	TRBJ1-1	TGCAGCGTCATGACTCCCTCGAACACTGAAGCTTTCTTT	CSVMTPSNTEAFF
TRBV19	.	.	TRBJ2-3	TGTGCCAGTAGGCCTAGCGCCACAGATACGCAGTATTTT	CASRPSATDTQYF
TRBV5-5	TRBD2	.	TRBJ2-2	TGTGCCAGCAGCGAGACTAGCGGGGGATACACCGGGGAGCTGTTTTTT	CASSETSGGYTGELFF
TRBV6-5	.	.	TRBJ1-3	TGTGCCAGCAGTTACTCAAACAGGGTCTCTGGAAACACCATATATTTT	CASSYSNRVSGNTIYF